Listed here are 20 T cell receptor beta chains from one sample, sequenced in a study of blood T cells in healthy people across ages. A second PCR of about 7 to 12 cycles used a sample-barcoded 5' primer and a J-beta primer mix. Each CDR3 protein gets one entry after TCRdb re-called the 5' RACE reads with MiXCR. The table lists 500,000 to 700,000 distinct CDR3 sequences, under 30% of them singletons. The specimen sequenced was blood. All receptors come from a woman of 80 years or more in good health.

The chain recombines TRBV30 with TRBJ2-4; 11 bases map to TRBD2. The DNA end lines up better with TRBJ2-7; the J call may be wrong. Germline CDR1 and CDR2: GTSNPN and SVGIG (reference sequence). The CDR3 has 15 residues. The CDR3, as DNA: TGTGCCTGGAGCAAAGGACTAGCGGGCCCCTACGAGCAGTACTTC. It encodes CAWSKGLAGPYEQYF.

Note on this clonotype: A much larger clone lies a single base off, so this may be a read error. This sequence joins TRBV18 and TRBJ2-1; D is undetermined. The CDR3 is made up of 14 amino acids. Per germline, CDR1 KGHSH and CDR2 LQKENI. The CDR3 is CTSSLNSHYNEQFF. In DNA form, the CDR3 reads TGTACCAGCTCCTTGAACAGTCATTACAATGAGCAGTTCTTC.

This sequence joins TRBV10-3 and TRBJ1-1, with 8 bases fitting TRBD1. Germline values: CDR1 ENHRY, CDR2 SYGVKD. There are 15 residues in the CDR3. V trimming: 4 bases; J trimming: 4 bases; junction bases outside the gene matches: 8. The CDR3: CAISAGTGKSTEAFF. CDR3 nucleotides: TGTGCCATCAGTGCGGGGACAGGAAAGAGCACTGAAGCTTTCTTT.

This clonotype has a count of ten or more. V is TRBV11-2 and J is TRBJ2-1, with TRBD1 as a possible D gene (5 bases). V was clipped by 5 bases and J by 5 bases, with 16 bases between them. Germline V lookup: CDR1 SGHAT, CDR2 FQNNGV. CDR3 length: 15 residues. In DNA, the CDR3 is TGTGCCAGCAGCGGGGCAGTCAGGCCTAACAATGAGCAGTTCTTC. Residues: CASSGAVRPNNEQFF.

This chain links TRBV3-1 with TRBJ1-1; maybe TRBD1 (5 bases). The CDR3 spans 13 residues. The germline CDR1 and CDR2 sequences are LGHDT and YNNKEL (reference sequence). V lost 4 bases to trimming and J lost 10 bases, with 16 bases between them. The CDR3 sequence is CASSLASGPSAFF. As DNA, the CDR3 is TGTGCCAGCAGCCTGGCGTCGGGGCCATCAGCTTTCTTT. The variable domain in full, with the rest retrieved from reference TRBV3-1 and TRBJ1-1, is DTAVSQTPKYLVTQMGNDKSIKCEQNLGHDTMYWYKQDSKKFLKIMFSYNNKELIINETVPNRFSPKSPDKAHLNLHINSLELGDSAVYFCASSLASGPSAFFGQGTRLTVV.

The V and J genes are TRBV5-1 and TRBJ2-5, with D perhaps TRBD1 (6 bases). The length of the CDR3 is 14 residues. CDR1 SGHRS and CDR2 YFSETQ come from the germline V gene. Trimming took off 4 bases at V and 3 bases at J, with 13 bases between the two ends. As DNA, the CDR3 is TGCGCCAGCAGCCCGAGGACAGCCGAAGAGACCCAGTACTTC. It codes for CASSPRTAEETQYF.

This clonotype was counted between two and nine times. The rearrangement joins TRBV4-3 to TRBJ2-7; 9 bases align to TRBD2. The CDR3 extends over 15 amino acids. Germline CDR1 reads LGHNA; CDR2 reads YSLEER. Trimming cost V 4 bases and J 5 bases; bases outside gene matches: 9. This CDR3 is CASSRGSGGSHEQYF. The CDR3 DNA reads TGCGCCAGCAGCCGGGGCAGCGGGGGGTCCCACGAGCAGTACTTC.

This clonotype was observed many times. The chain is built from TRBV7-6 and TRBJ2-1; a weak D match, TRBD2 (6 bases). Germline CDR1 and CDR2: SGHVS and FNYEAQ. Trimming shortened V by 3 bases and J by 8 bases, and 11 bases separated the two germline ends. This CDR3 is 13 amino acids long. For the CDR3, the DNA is TGTGCCAGCAGCTTTTTTAGCGGCCATGAGCAGTTCTTC. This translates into CASSFFSGHEQFF.

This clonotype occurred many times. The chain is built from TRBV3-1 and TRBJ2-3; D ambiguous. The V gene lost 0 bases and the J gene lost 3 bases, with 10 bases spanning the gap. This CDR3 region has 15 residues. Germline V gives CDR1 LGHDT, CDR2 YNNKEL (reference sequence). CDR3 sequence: CASSQDGIATDTQYF. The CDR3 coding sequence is TGTGCCAGCAGCCAAGATGGAATAGCTACAGATACGCAGTATTTT.

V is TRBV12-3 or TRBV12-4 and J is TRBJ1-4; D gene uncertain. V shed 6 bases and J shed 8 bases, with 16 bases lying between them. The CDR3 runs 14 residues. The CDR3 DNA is TGTGCCAGCAGCCCGACTCGGTCAAGGGAAAAACTGTTTTTT. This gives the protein CASSPTRSREKLFF.

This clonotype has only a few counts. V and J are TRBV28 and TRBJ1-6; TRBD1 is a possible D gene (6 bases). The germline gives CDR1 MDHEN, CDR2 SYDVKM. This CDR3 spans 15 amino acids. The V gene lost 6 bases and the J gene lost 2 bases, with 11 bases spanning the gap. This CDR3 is CASSPQGAYNSPLHF. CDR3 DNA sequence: TGTGCCAGCAGCCCACAGGGCGCCTATAATTCACCCCTCCACTTT. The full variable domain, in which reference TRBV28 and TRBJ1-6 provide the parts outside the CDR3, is DVKVTQSSRYLVKRTGEKVFLECVQDMDHENMFWYRQDPGLGLRLIYFSYDVKMKEKGDIPEGYSVSREKKERFSLILESASTNQTSMYLCASSPQGAYNSPLHFGNGTRLTVT.

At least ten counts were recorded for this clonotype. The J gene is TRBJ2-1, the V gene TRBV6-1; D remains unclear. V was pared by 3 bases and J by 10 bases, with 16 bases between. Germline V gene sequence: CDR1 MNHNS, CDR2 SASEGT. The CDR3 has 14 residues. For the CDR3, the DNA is TGTGCCAGCAGTGACCGAAGGAACAGAATGGAGCAGTTCTTC. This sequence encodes CASSDRRNRMEQFF.

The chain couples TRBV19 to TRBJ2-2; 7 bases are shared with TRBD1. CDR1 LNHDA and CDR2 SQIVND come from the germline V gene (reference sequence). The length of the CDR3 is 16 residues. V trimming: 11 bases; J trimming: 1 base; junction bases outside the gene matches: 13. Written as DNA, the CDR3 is TGTGCCGGCCGTAAGACAGGGTCAGGGAACACCGGGGAGCTGTTTTTT. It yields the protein CAGRKTGSGNTGELFF.

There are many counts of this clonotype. CDR3 sequence (DNA): TGTGCCAGCAGCCTCGACAGGGAAATCTATGGCTACACCTTC. Protein sequence: CASSLDREIYGYTF. The V and J genes are TRBV14 and TRBJ1-2; 7 bases fit TRBD1. The V segment lost 4 bases and the J segment 4 bases; nucleotides outside the gene matches: 6. The CDR3 consists of 14 residues. Germline lookup yields CDR1 SGHDN and CDR2 FVKESK.

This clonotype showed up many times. CDR3 amino acids: CASSFDGSYEQFF. CDR3 bases: TGTGCCAGCAGCTTCGACGGGAGCTATGAGCAGTTCTTC. The chain is built from TRBV5-8 and TRBJ2-1; D may be TRBD2 (6 bases). V lost 2 bases and J lost 8, with 11 bases in between. Germline CDR1 SGHTS, CDR2 YDEGEE. CDR3 length: 13 amino acids. Looking up the rest from reference TRBV5-8 and TRBJ2-1 gives the full variable domain: EAGVTQSPTHLIKTRGQQATLRCSPISGHTSVYWYQQALGLGLQFLLWYDEGEERNRGNFPPRFSGRQFPNYSSELNVNALELEDSALYLCASSFDGSYEQFFGPGTRLTVL.

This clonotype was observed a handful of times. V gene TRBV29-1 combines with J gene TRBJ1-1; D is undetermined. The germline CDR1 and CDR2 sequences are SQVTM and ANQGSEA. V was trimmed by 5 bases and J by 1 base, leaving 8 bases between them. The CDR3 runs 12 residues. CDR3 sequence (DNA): TGCAGCGTTCTCCGACAGAACACTGAAGCTTTCTTT. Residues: CSVLRQNTEAFF.

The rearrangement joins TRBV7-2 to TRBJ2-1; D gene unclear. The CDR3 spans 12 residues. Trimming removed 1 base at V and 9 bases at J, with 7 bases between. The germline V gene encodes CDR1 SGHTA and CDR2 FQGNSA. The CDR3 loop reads CASSLVAFEQFF. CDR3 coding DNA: TGTGCCAGCAGCTTAGTCGCTTTTGAGCAGTTCTTC.

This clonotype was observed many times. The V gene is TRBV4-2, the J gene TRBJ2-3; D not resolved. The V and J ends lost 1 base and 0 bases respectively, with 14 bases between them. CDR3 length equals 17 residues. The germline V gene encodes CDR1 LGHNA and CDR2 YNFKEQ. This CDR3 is CASSQVGRRTSTDTQYF. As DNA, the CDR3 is TGTGCCAGCAGCCAAGTAGGGCGCCGAACTAGCACAGATACGCAGTATTTT.

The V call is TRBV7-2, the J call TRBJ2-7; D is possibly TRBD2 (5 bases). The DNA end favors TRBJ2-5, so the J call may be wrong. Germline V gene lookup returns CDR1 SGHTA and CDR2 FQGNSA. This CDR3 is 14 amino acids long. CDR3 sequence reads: CASSSPGRGETQYF. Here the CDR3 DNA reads TGTGCCAGCAGCTCTCCTGGACGGGGAGAGACCCAGTACTTC.

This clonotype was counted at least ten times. CDR3 protein: CSATTGYGGPKETQYF. The CDR3 DNA follows: TGCAGTGCCACGACAGGGTATGGCGGCCCAAAAGAGACCCAGTACTTC. The chain couples TRBV20-1 to TRBJ2-5; TRBD1 matches 7 bases. With 6 bases clipped from V and 3 bases from J, the junction kept 16 bases outside the gene matches. In germline, CDR1 is DFQATT, CDR2 SNEGSKA (reference sequence). The CDR3 totals 16 residues.